The source of this T cell receptor beta chain is a study of neurological immune-mediated disorders. Study-level background: Relapsing-remitting disease affected some 31, and secondary progressive 3, of roughly 35 multiple sclerosis patients.

This clonotype was observed many times. TCRdb itself ran the 5' RACE reads through MiXCR, one entry per CDR3 protein. The sample contains 50,000 to 70,000 distinct CDR3 sequences, 2% to 2.5% of which appear only once. CDR3 size: 15 residues. V lost 5 bases, J lost 1 base, and 5 bases stayed unmatched. From germline, CDR1 is MNHEY and CDR2 SVGEGT. Material for sequencing was PBMCs. The sequence derives from a man aged 45-65 years with multiple sclerosis. The chain employs TRBV6-2 or TRBV6-3 and TRBJ2-5; TRBD1 agrees at 9 bases. CDR3 DNA: TGTGCCAGCAGTCCTTACAGGGGGCGCCAAGAGACCCAGTACTTC. Translating it yields CASSPYRGRQETQYF.